The TCR beta chain described here comes from a study of STAT5B mutations in CD4+ large granular lymphocyte leukemia. Background on the study: Among healthy donors, a particular HLA allele went with more CDR3 'QG' motifs. Overall study results and limits: Around 25% of private leukemic clonotypes occurred rarely in other patients' non-leukemic repertoires. Patient CD4-sorted repertoires stayed more clonal than healthy ones after leukemic-clone removal.

Here immunoSEQ multiplex PCR was the method, and the copy in TCRdb shows in-frame clones only, minus some. The data contain 20,000 to 25,000 clones, around two thirds of them singletons. V was pared by 0 bases and J by 1 base, with 7 bases between. In germline, CDR1 is LGHNA, CDR2 YNFKEQ. This CDR3 region has 15 residues. Notes on this clone: The target antigen is unknown.

This clonotype was sampled from a human donor in good health. Sequencing was performed on CD4+ T cells from blood buffy coats. The chain combines TRBV4-2 with TRBJ2-1, with a possible D match to TRBD2 (5 bases). The CDR3 here is CASSQDRTSYNEQFF. As DNA, the CDR3 is TGTGCCAGCAGCCAAGACCGGACTTCCTACAATGAGCAGTTCTTC.